This is a list of T cell receptor beta chains from one sample in a study of T cells after yellow fever vaccination. TCRdb reanalysed the 5' RACE reads using MiXCR and keeps one entry per CDR3 protein. The data show around 350,000 distinct CDR3 sequences, roughly 11% seen once. The material was PBMCs, obtained on the day of the first yellow fever vaccination. The receptors here all came from a man aged 18-30 years who received the YFV17D yellow fever vaccine. Each CDR3 is given without its conserved first and last residue. The order of the fields is D gene, CDR3 length, V gene, CDR3 protein. D genes are given only for firm matches.

d_gene: .; len: 11; v_gene: TRBV12-3/TRBV12-4; CDR3aa: ASSVGNNYGYT
d_gene: TRBD1; len: 12; v_gene: TRBV19; CDR3aa: ASSGQGGPQPQH
d_gene: .; len: 12; v_gene: TRBV7-6; CDR3aa: ASSFQGRFYEQY
d_gene: TRBD1; len: 13; v_gene: TRBV6-1; CDR3aa: ATGNRDRGYDEQF
d_gene: .; len: 10; v_gene: TRBV9; CDR3aa: ASSVGSDEQF
d_gene: .; len: 12; v_gene: TRBV19; CDR3aa: ASSMRDFTDTQY
d_gene: TRBD1; len: 14; v_gene: TRBV5-1; CDR3aa: ASSQTTGGGYYGYT
d_gene: .; len: 12; v_gene: TRBV5-1; CDR3aa: ASSLDTGANVLT
d_gene: TRBD2; len: 15; v_gene: TRBV5-8; CDR3aa: ASSSGTSGGFTGELF
d_gene: .; len: 14; v_gene: TRBV7-9; CDR3aa: ASSLVAGSGANVLT
d_gene: .; len: 10; v_gene: TRBV10-3; CDR3aa: AISDLADTQY
d_gene: TRBD1; len: 11; v_gene: TRBV27; CDR3aa: ASSPDRGEKLF
d_gene: .; len: 14; v_gene: TRBV4-3; CDR3aa: ASSQGTLPAGNTIY
d_gene: .; len: 11; v_gene: TRBV19; CDR3aa: ASSQNAGETQY
d_gene: .; len: 11; v_gene: TRBV12-5; CDR3aa: ASGRGHQETQY
d_gene: .; len: 10; v_gene: TRBV19; CDR3aa: ASSEANYEQY
d_gene: TRBD1; len: 14; v_gene: TRBV14; CDR3aa: ASSHPGTGGSGTQY
d_gene: TRBD1; len: 14; v_gene: TRBV9; CDR3aa: ASSVGGTGLNTEAF
d_gene: .; len: 13; v_gene: TRBV12-3/TRBV12-4; CDR3aa: ASSRRGEASRPQH
d_gene: TRBD1; len: 13; v_gene: TRBV5-1; CDR3aa: ASSVPGQGAYEQY
d_gene: TRBD2; len: 11; v_gene: TRBV29-1; CDR3aa: SVERGVWNEQF
d_gene: TRBD1; len: 12; v_gene: TRBV28; CDR3aa: ASTRGQGYNEQF
d_gene: .; len: 14; v_gene: TRBV3-1; CDR3aa: ASSNMALRNTGELF
d_gene: .; len: 10; v_gene: TRBV29-1; CDR3aa: SVVASVNEQF
d_gene: .; len: 14; v_gene: TRBV3-1; CDR3aa: ASSQGSTRNTGELF
d_gene: .; len: 13; v_gene: TRBV7-8; CDR3aa: ASSLEQGGSYGYT
d_gene: TRBD1; len: 15; v_gene: TRBV4-3; CDR3aa: ASSQAPEGQGPGELF
d_gene: .; len: 12; v_gene: TRBV7-3; CDR3aa: ASSTGTPSNEQF
d_gene: .; len: 12; v_gene: TRBV7-9; CDR3aa: ASSLSDRSYGYT
d_gene: .; len: 14; v_gene: TRBV12-3/TRBV12-4; CDR3aa: ASSLPLTHYTGELF
d_gene: .; len: 13; v_gene: TRBV21-1; CDR3aa: ASSTELQSNQPQH
d_gene: .; len: 10; v_gene: TRBV20-1; CDR3aa: SAGGAVTEAF
d_gene: .; len: 11; v_gene: TRBV5-1; CDR3aa: ASSLRFEETQY
d_gene: TRBD1; len: 11; v_gene: TRBV10-3; CDR3aa: ASEGQINTEAF
d_gene: .; len: 9; v_gene: TRBV19; CDR3aa: AKSGENIQY
d_gene: .; len: 12; v_gene: TRBV6-1; CDR3aa: ASTEVDSQYEQY
d_gene: .; len: 11; v_gene: TRBV20-1; CDR3aa: SAEETSTDTQY
d_gene: .; len: 13; v_gene: TRBV19; CDR3aa: ASTPGVSGANVLT
d_gene: .; len: 11; v_gene: TRBV11-2; CDR3aa: ASSLTAKNIQY
d_gene: .; len: 14; v_gene: TRBV4-3; CDR3aa: ASSQVGVGGDSPLH
d_gene: .; len: 14; v_gene: TRBV7-2; CDR3aa: ASSPLLGGVTDTQY
d_gene: .; len: 14; v_gene: TRBV6-2/TRBV6-3; CDR3aa: ASSSQDSPTYNEQF
d_gene: .; len: 11; v_gene: TRBV6-6; CDR3aa: ASTYGGADTQY
d_gene: TRBD1; len: 13; v_gene: TRBV4-1; CDR3aa: ASSQSGTGEYGYT
d_gene: TRBD1; len: 13; v_gene: TRBV4-1; CDR3aa: ASSQRTGLNSPLH
d_gene: .; len: 14; v_gene: TRBV18; CDR3aa: ASSPTLVLLGSPLH
d_gene: .; len: 13; v_gene: TRBV3-1; CDR3aa: ASSFSGLNDETQY
d_gene: .; len: 13; v_gene: TRBV5-1; CDR3aa: ASSSSGVRAGELF
d_gene: TRBD1; len: 13; v_gene: TRBV7-9; CDR3aa: ASSPRDRVEDEQY
d_gene: TRBD1; len: 13; v_gene: TRBV5-1; CDR3aa: ASSGGQSYNSPLH
d_gene: .; len: 10; v_gene: TRBV29-1; CDR3aa: SVAHGNTEAF
d_gene: .; len: 15; v_gene: TRBV6-5; CDR3aa: ASSYLGREGQNTEAF
d_gene: .; len: 13; v_gene: TRBV24-1; CDR3aa: ATSDFSSGANVLT
d_gene: .; len: 11; v_gene: TRBV30; CDR3aa: AWIATAQETQY
d_gene: TRBD1; len: 17; v_gene: TRBV11-2; CDR3aa: ASSLVGRGLSSYNSPLH
d_gene: .; len: 15; v_gene: TRBV6-2/TRBV6-3; CDR3aa: ASSYDDRGAPPYEQY
d_gene: .; len: 14; v_gene: TRBV5-1; CDR3aa: ASTPTSPASSYEQY